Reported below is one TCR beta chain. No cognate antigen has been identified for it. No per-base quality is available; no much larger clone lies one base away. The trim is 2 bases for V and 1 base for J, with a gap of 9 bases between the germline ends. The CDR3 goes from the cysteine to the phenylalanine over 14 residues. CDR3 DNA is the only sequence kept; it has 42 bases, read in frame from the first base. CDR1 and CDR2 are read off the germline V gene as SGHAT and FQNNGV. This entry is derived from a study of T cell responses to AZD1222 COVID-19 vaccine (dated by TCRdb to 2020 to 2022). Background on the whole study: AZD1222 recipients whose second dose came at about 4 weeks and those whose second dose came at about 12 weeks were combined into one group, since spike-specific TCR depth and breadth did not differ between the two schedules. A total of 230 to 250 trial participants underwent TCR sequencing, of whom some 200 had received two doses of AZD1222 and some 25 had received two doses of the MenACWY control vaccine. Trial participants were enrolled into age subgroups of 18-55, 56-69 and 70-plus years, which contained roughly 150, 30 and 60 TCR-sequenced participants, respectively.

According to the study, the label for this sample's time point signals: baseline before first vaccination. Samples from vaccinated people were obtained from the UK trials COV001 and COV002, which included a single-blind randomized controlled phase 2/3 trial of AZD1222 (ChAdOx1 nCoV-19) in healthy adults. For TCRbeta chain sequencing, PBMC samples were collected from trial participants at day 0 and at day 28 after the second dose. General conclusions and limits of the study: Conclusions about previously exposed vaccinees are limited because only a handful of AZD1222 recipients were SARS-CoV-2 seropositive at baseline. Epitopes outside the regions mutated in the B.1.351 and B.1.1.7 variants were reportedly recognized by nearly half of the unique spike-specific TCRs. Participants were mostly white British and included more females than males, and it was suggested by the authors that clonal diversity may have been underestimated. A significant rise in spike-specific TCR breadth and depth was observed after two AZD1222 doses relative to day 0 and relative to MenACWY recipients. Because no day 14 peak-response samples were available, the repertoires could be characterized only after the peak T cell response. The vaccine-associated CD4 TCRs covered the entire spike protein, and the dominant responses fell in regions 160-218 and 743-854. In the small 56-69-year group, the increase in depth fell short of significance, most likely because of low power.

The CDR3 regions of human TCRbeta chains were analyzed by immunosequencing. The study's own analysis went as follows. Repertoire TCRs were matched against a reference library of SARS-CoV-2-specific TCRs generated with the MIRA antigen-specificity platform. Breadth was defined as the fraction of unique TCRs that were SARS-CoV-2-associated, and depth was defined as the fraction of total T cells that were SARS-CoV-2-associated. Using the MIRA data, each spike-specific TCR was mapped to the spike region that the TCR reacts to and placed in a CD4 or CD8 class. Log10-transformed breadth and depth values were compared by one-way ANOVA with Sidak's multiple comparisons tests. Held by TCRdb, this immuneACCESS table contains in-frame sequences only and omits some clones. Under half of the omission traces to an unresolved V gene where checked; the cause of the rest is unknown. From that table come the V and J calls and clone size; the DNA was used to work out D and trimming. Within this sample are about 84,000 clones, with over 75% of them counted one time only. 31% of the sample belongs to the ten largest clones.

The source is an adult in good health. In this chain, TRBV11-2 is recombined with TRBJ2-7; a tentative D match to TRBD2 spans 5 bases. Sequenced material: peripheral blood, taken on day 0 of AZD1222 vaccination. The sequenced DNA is TGTGCCAGCAGCTTAAGCCCGGGATCCTACGAGCAGTACTTC. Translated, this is CASSLSPGSYEQYF.